One sample yielded the 7 T cell receptor beta chains listed below, sequenced in a study of shared clonotypes between healthy human individuals. The repertoire was sequenced with immunoSEQ multiplex PCR; TCRdb's copy has only in-frame clones and lacks some. The sample holds about 690,000 clones, 90% seen once. The sequenced sample consisted of memory CD8+ T cells from PBMCs. Indicated subset: CD45RO+ cells pooled with CCR7-negative TemRA cells. These receptor sequences come from a man in his late teens or twenties in good health. Some clones in this sample may be carry-over from other donors' samples.

The gene calls are TRBV6-5 and TRBJ2-2; 8 nucleotides match TRBD1. J gave up 2 bases and V 9 bases, and 5 bases lay outside the gene matches. The germline CDR1 and CDR2 sequences are MNHEY and SVGAGI. The CDR3 is 14 residues long. CDR3 in DNA: TGTGCCAGTCCCGGGACAGGTAACACCGGGGAGCTGTTTTTT. It specifies CASPGTGNTGELFF.

This sequence joins TRBV19 and TRBJ2-1; D is unresolved. Trimming pared 3 bases from V and 2 bases from J, leaving 14 bases between. Germline V gives CDR1 LNHDA, CDR2 SQIVND (reference sequence). The CDR3 sequence is 16 residues long. In DNA form, the CDR3 reads TGTGCCAGTAGTATGTTTTGGGGATTCGCCTACAATGAGCAGTTCTTC. It codes for CASSMFWGFAYNEQFF.

The chain joins TRBV15 to TRBJ2-7, with D perhaps matching TRBD1 (7 bases). CDR1 is LNHNV, CDR2 YYDKDF, per germline (reference sequence). CDR3 length: 15 amino acids. Between the trimmed V and J ends, which lost 0 bases and 5 bases, there was a span of 14 bases. The CDR3 coding sequence is TGTGCCACCAGCAGAGATGCCAGGGGGGTGGACGAGCAGTACTTC. It specifies CATSRDARGVDEQYF.

The J gene is TRBJ1-2, the V gene TRBV4-2, with 10 bases that match TRBD1. Germline CDR1 LGHNA, CDR2 YNFKEQ. J was trimmed by 14 bases and V by 7 bases; bases with no gene match: 10. CDR3 length: 12 amino acids. The CDR3 DNA reads TGTGCCAGCAACAACCGGGACAGGGGTTGGACCTTC. The encoded protein is CASNNRDRGWTF.

The CDR3 DNA is TGTGCCAGCAGTTATCGGACTAGCCGGAACGAGCAGTACTTC. As protein: CASSYRTSRNEQYF. The chain uses TRBV5-6 and TRBJ2-7, with 8 bases matching TRBD2. Germline trimming cut 5 bases from V and 5 bases from J; bases unmatched to any gene: 9. This CDR3 has 14 residues. Germline CDR1 reads SGHDT; CDR2 reads YYEEEE.

The V and J genes are TRBV2 and TRBJ2-7; TRBD2 might be the D (5 bases). Trimming left V 4 bases short and J 1 base short, with 11 bases between. There are 14 residues in the CDR3. CDR1 SNHLY and CDR2 FYNNEI come from the germline V gene. The CDR3 region has the DNA TGTGCCAGCAGTGCCGGACTGCGTTCCTACGAGCAGTACTTC. This encodes CASSAGLRSYEQYF.

This clone came up a few times. Other DNA sequences of this sample code for an identical CDR3. The V gene is TRBV9, the J gene TRBJ2-2; no reliable D call. CDR1 is SGDLS and CDR2 is YYNGEE in the germline V gene. V lost 1 base and J lost 2, with 0 bases in between. The CDR3 totals 12 residues. The CDR3: CASSVNTGELFF. The CDR3 region has the DNA TGTGCCAGCAGCGTAAACACCGGGGAGCTGTTTTTT.